This T cell receptor (beta chain) stems from a study of blood T cell repertoires in COVID-19. For the study at large: Sites across the United States, Italy and Spain contributed samples from acute and convalescent COVID-19. The analysed material was cDNA or gDNA that came from T cells, B-cell-depleted T cells, or PBMCs.

As processed by the authors: From reference gene primer amplification, estimates of nucleated cell counts were derived. Sequencing was performed with immunoSEQ multiplex PCR; in TCRdb, only in-frame clones are kept and a portion is missing. Clonal size and the V and J genes are those of that table, whereas D and trimming came from the DNA. The sample has 150,000 to 200,000 clones; around four fifths are singletons. The V end was cut by 4 bases, the J end by 1 base, with 7 bases between. Germline-derived CDR1 and CDR2 are WSHSY and SAAADI. The CDR3 consists of 14 residues. The source is a man younger than 40 with active or convalescent COVID-19. The V and J genes are TRBV10-2 and TRBJ2-2, with unresolved D. Specimen: peripheral blood. The CDR3 reads CASSGRGNTGELFF. The CDR3 coding sequence is TGCGCCAGCAGTGGGCGCGGGAACACCGGGGAGCTGTTTTTT.